This passage covers 2 T cell receptor beta chains from one sample sequenced in a study of T cells in Graves' hyperthyroidism and ophthalmopathy. Amplification yielded TCR beta CDR3 regions, with RNA transcripts as the source. HTBI primers were the set used in a first-round RT-PCR of the TCR CDR3. TCRdb redid the calling of the multiplex PCR reads with MiXCR, one entry per CDR3 protein. Among around 300,000 distinct CDR3 sequences listed, approximately 15% were seen once. Material: blood. These receptors came from a woman in her twenties or thirties with Graves' hyperthyroidism.

This clonotype was counted at least ten times. The V and J genes are TRBV28 and TRBJ2-5; 10 bases match TRBD2. CDR1 and CDR2 (germline): MDHEN, SYDVKM. The CDR3 loop spans 14 amino acids. V was pared by 3 bases and J by 5 bases, with 3 bases of the junction left unmatched. The chain's CDR3 is CASSLASGSETQYF. The CDR3 nucleotides are TGTGCCAGCAGTTTGGCTAGCGGGAGCGAGACCCAGTACTTC.

This sequence joins TRBV6-6 and TRBJ2-5; D is undetermined. Germline lookup yields CDR1 MNHNY and CDR2 SVGAGI (reference sequence). This CDR3 has 13 amino acids. The V end was cut by 2 bases, the J end by 5 bases, with 9 bases between. In nucleotides, the CDR3 is TGTGCCAGCAGTTACCCGCATGGTGAGACCCAGTACTTC. Its protein product is CASSYPHGETQYF.